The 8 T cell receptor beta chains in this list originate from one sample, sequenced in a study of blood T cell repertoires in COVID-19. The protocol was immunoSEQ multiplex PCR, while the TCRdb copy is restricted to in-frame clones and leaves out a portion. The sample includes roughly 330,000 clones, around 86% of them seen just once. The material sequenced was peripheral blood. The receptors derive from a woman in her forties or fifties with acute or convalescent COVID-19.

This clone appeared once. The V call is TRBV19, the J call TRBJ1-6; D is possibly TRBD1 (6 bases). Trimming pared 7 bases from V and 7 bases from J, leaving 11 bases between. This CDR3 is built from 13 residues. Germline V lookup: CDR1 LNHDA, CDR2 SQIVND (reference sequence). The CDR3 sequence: CASKGVGNSPLHF. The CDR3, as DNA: TGTGCCAGTAAGGGGGTAGGCAATTCACCCCTCCACTTT. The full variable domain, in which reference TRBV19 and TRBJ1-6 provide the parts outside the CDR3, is DGGITQSPKYLFRKEGQNVTLSCEQNLNHDAMYWYRQDPGQGLRLIYYSQIVNDFQKGDIAEGYSVSREKKESFPLTVTSAQKNPTAFYLCASKGVGNSPLHFGNGTRLTVT.

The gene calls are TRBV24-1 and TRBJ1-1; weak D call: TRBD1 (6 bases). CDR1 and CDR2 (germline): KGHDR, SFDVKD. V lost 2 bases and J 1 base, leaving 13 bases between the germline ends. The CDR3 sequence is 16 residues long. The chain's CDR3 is CATSDWGPTGNTEAFF. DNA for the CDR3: TGTGCCACCAGTGATTGGGGCCCGACAGGGAACACTGAAGCTTTCTTT.

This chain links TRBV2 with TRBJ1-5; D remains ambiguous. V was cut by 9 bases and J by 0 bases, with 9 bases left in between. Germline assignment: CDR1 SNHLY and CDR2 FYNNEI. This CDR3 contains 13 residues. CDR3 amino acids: CASCYYSNQPQHF. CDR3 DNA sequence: TGTGCCAGTTGCTACTATAGCAATCAGCCCCAGCATTTT.

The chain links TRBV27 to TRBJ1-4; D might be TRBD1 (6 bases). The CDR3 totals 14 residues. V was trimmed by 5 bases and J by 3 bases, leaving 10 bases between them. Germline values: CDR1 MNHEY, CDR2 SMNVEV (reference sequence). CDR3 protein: CASSTQGANEKLFF. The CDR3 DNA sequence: TGTGCCAGCAGTACACAGGGTGCTAATGAAAAACTGTTTTTT.

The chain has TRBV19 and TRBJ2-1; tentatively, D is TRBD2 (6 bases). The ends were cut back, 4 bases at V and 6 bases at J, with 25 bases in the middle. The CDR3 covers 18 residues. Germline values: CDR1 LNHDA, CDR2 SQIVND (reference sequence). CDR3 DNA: TGTGCCAGTAGTACTCTTTCGACGGACTATCGGTGGTCCAATGAGCAGTTCTTC. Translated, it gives CASSTLSTDYRWSNEQFF.

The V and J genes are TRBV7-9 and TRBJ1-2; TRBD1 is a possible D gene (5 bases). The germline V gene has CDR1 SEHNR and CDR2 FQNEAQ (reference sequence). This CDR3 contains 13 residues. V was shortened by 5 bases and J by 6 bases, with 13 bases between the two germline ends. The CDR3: CASSTTGYHGYTF. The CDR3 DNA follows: TGTGCCAGCAGCACAACAGGATATCATGGCTACACCTTC.

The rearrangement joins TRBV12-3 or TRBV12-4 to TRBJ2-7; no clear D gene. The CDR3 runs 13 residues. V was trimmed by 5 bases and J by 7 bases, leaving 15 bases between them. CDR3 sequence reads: CASSKPSGWEQYF. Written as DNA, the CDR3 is TGTGCCAGCAGTAAACCGTCCGGTTGGGAGCAGTACTTC.

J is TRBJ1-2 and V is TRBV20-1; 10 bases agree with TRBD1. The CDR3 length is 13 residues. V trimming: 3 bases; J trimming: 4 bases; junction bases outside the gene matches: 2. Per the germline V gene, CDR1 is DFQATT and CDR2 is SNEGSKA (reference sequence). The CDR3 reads CSASRTGGYGYTF. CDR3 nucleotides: TGCAGTGCTAGTAGGACAGGGGGCTATGGCTACACCTTC.